A selection of T cell receptor beta chains follows, all from one sample in a study of cytotoxic CD8 clonotypes in ibrutinib-treated CLL. Profiling relied on immunoSEQ multiplex PCR, and the TCRdb table lists in-frame clones only, not all of them. This sample yields some 80,000 clones, of which around 75% are seen a single time; approximately 5.1% belongs to the top ten. The material sequenced was PBMCs, taken after 12 months of ibrutinib treatment. These receptors all come from a human donor with chronic lymphocytic leukemia. Each CDR3 is given with its conserved first and last residue. The order of the fields is V gene, J gene, clone size, D gene, CDR3 DNA, CDR3 protein. The D gene is left open where the match is weak. Size is stated for part of the rows, as once, few or many counts, or as a class when the clone is expanded.

v_call: TRBV5-1; j_call: TRBJ2-3; clone_size: .; d_call: .; cdr3_nt: TGCGCCAGCAGCTTGGAAGCGGCAGGGGATGGGGATACGCAGTATTTT; cdr3_aa: CASSLEAAGDGDTQYF
v_call: TRBV9; j_call: TRBJ2-2; clone_size: .; d_call: .; cdr3_nt: TGTGCCAGCAGCGTAGTGGGGAACACCGGGGAGCTGTTTTTT; cdr3_aa: CASSVVGNTGELFF
v_call: TRBV9; j_call: TRBJ1-2; clone_size: .; d_call: TRBD1; cdr3_nt: TGTGCCAGCAGCCCAGGGGGGATCTATGGCTACACCTTC; cdr3_aa: CASSPGGIYGYTF
v_call: TRBV18; j_call: TRBJ2-5; clone_size: .; d_call: .; cdr3_nt: TGTGCCAGCTCACCACCGACTAGTCGTGGGACCCAGTACTTC; cdr3_aa: CASSPPTSRGTQYF
v_call: TRBV5-1; j_call: TRBJ2-3; clone_size: large; d_call: TRBD2; cdr3_nt: TGCGCCAGCAGCTTCCCTAGCGGGGCAGATACGCAGTATTTT; cdr3_aa: CASSFPSGADTQYF
v_call: TRBV5-6; j_call: TRBJ2-5; clone_size: .; d_call: .; cdr3_nt: TGTGCCAGCAGCTTCCCCGCGCAAGAGACCCAGTACTTC; cdr3_aa: CASSFPAQETQYF
v_call: TRBV18; j_call: TRBJ2-7; clone_size: few; d_call: TRBD2; cdr3_nt: TGTGCCAGCTCACCGGGGCGGACTAGCTACGAGCAGTACTTC; cdr3_aa: CASSPGRTSYEQYF
v_call: TRBV4-3; j_call: TRBJ2-2; clone_size: .; d_call: TRBD2; cdr3_nt: TGCGCCAGCAGCCAAGCTAGCGGGGCCCCAGGCACCGGGGAGCTGTTTTTT; cdr3_aa: CASSQASGAPGTGELFF
v_call: TRBV18; j_call: TRBJ2-7; clone_size: .; d_call: TRBD2; cdr3_nt: TGTGCCAGCTCACCACCTAGCGGGGCTACCTACGAGCAGTACTTC; cdr3_aa: CASSPPSGATYEQYF
v_call: TRBV5-6; j_call: TRBJ2-1; clone_size: .; d_call: .; cdr3_nt: TGTGCCAGCAGCTCCGGGGAGTACAATGAGCAGTTCTTC; cdr3_aa: CASSSGEYNEQFF
v_call: TRBV2; j_call: TRBJ2-3; clone_size: few; d_call: TRBD2; cdr3_nt: TGTGCCAGCAGCCCGATGGGTGGCGGGGGGAGCACAGATACGCAGTATTTT; cdr3_aa: CASSPMGGGGSTDTQYF
v_call: TRBV13; j_call: TRBJ2-7; clone_size: few; d_call: TRBD2; cdr3_nt: TGTGCCAGCAGCCCCCCTTTCCCGGGACTAGCGATGGGTGAGCAGTACTTC; cdr3_aa: CASSPPFPGLAMGEQYF
v_call: TRBV5-1; j_call: TRBJ2-7; clone_size: .; d_call: .; cdr3_nt: TGCGCCAGCAGCTTATCGATTGAATACGAGCAGTACTTC; cdr3_aa: CASSLSIEYEQYF
v_call: TRBV7-3; j_call: TRBJ2-6; clone_size: once; d_call: .; cdr3_nt: TGTGCCAGCAGCCCCTCTGCTGGGGCCAACGTCCTGACTTTC; cdr3_aa: CASSPSAGANVLTF
v_call: TRBV19; j_call: TRBJ1-4; clone_size: .; d_call: TRBD1; cdr3_nt: TGTGCCAGTAGAGGGGAGGGGGCGGCAACTAATGAAAAACTGTTTTTT; cdr3_aa: CASRGEGAATNEKLFF
v_call: TRBV18; j_call: TRBJ2-2; clone_size: .; d_call: .; cdr3_nt: TGTGCCAGCTCACCCCCCGGTAGGCGGGGCACCGGGGAGCTGTTTTTT; cdr3_aa: CASSPPGRRGTGELFF
v_call: TRBV9; j_call: TRBJ2-5; clone_size: .; d_call: .; cdr3_nt: TGTGCCAGCAGCGTAGCGGAGGGGGGGCTTCAAGAGACCCAGTACTTC; cdr3_aa: CASSVAEGGLQETQYF
v_call: TRBV7-3; j_call: TRBJ2-1; clone_size: .; d_call: .; cdr3_nt: TGTGCCAGCAGCTTACCGGGTCGGGTCAATGAGCAGTTCTTC; cdr3_aa: CASSLPGRVNEQFF
v_call: TRBV5-1; j_call: TRBJ1-1; clone_size: few; d_call: .; cdr3_nt: TGCGCCAGCAGCTTGGGTGGTCGGACTGAAGCTTTCTTT; cdr3_aa: CASSLGGRTEAFF
v_call: TRBV7-2; j_call: TRBJ1-1; clone_size: .; d_call: .; cdr3_nt: TGTGCCAGCAGCCGGACCGGGACACGACCGAACACTGAAGCTTTCTTT; cdr3_aa: CASSRTGTRPNTEAFF
v_call: TRBV18; j_call: TRBJ2-7; clone_size: .; d_call: .; cdr3_nt: TGTGCCAGCTCACCAGGTGCGGCAAGCCTCGAGCAGTACTTC; cdr3_aa: CASSPGAASLEQYF
v_call: TRBV30; j_call: TRBJ1-1; clone_size: .; d_call: .; cdr3_nt: TGTGCCTGGAGTGTACGGGGGAACACTGAAGCTTTCTTT; cdr3_aa: CAWSVRGNTEAFF
v_call: TRBV7-3; j_call: TRBJ2-7; clone_size: .; d_call: .; cdr3_nt: TGTGCCAGCAGCTTAAATAGCGGACCCTCCTACGAGCAGTACTTC; cdr3_aa: CASSLNSGPSYEQYF
v_call: TRBV11-2; j_call: TRBJ1-6; clone_size: few; d_call: .; cdr3_nt: TGTGCCAGCAGCTTAGCGGCAGCTTATAATTCACCCCTCCACTTT; cdr3_aa: CASSLAAAYNSPLHF
v_call: TRBV11-3; j_call: TRBJ2-1; clone_size: few; d_call: .; cdr3_nt: TGTGCCAGCAGCTTAGATGGGGCGTCAGACAATGAGCAGTTCTTC; cdr3_aa: CASSLDGASDNEQFF
v_call: TRBV6-5; j_call: TRBJ2-5; clone_size: few; d_call: TRBD2; cdr3_nt: TGTGCCAGCAGTTACTCGCTAGCGGGGAGCGAGACCCAGTACTTC; cdr3_aa: CASSYSLAGSETQYF
v_call: TRBV19; j_call: TRBJ2-1; clone_size: .; d_call: .; cdr3_nt: TGTGCCAGTAGTATTGGGGTAGGGGCGGATCCCTCCTACAATGAGCAGTTCTTC; cdr3_aa: CASSIGVGADPSYNEQFF
v_call: TRBV5-6; j_call: TRBJ2-7; clone_size: .; d_call: .; cdr3_nt: TGTGCCAGCAGAACAGGGTCCTACGAGCAGTACTTC; cdr3_aa: CASRTGSYEQYF
v_call: TRBV28; j_call: TRBJ2-7; clone_size: .; d_call: TRBD2; cdr3_nt: TGTGCCAGCAGGCCGGGGGGTACCCTCTACGAGCAGTACTTC; cdr3_aa: CASRPGGTLYEQYF
v_call: TRBV5-1; j_call: TRBJ2-5; clone_size: .; d_call: TRBD1; cdr3_nt: TGCGCCAGCAGCTTGGCCGGGACAGGGTTCGGGGTCCAAGAGACCCAGTACTTC; cdr3_aa: CASSLAGTGFGVQETQYF
v_call: TRBV14; j_call: TRBJ2-7; clone_size: medium-sized; d_call: .; cdr3_nt: TGTGCCAGCAGCCAAGATTGGCGGGCCTACGAGCAGTACTTC; cdr3_aa: CASSQDWRAYEQYF
v_call: TRBV11-2; j_call: TRBJ2-1; clone_size: once; d_call: .; cdr3_nt: TGTGCCAGCAGCTTAGCGGGATCCTACAATGAGCAGTTCTTC; cdr3_aa: CASSLAGSYNEQFF
v_call: TRBV18; j_call: TRBJ2-2; clone_size: .; d_call: TRBD1; cdr3_nt: TGTGCCAGCTCACCCCGGGACAGGGGGGAGCTGTTTTTT; cdr3_aa: CASSPRDRGELFF
v_call: TRBV4-1; j_call: TRBJ2-1; clone_size: .; d_call: .; cdr3_nt: TGCGCCAGCAGCCCGACGAGGGATGAGCAGTTCTTC; cdr3_aa: CASSPTRDEQFF
v_call: TRBV5-5; j_call: TRBJ2-1; clone_size: few; d_call: .; cdr3_nt: TGTGCCAGCAGCCAAGCCGGGGACCCGGGAGACGAGCAGTTCTTC; cdr3_aa: CASSQAGDPGDEQFF
v_call: TRBV4-3; j_call: TRBJ2-1; clone_size: .; d_call: TRBD2; cdr3_nt: TGCGCCAGCAGCCAAGATGGGGGACTAGCCCACAATGAGCAGTTCTTC; cdr3_aa: CASSQDGGLAHNEQFF
v_call: TRBV6-6; j_call: TRBJ1-4; clone_size: .; d_call: .; cdr3_nt: TGTGCCAGCAGTCTTAGAGGGGCGACTAATGAAAAACTGTTTTTT; cdr3_aa: CASSLRGATNEKLFF
v_call: TRBV6-5; j_call: TRBJ2-1; clone_size: .; d_call: TRBD1; cdr3_nt: TGTGCCAGCAGTTACGACAGGGGGGGCGATGAGCAGTTCTTC; cdr3_aa: CASSYDRGGDEQFF
v_call: TRBV18; j_call: TRBJ1-4; clone_size: once; d_call: TRBD1; cdr3_nt: TGTGCCAGCTCACCCGACAGGGGGAATGAAAAACTGTTTTTT; cdr3_aa: CASSPDRGNEKLFF
v_call: TRBV28; j_call: TRBJ2-3; clone_size: .; d_call: TRBD2; cdr3_nt: TGTGCCAGCAGTTTTAGGCAGGGAGGGGATACGCAGTATTTT; cdr3_aa: CASSFRQGGDTQYF
v_call: TRBV7-3; j_call: TRBJ1-1; clone_size: .; d_call: .; cdr3_nt: TGTGCCAGCAGCTTATCGGGAACGGACACTGAAGCTTTCTTT; cdr3_aa: CASSLSGTDTEAFF
v_call: TRBV6-5; j_call: TRBJ1-5; clone_size: .; d_call: TRBD1; cdr3_nt: TGTGCCAGCAGATTACAGGGGGGTCAGCCCCAGCATTTT; cdr3_aa: CASRLQGGQPQHF
v_call: TRBV7-9; j_call: TRBJ2-6; clone_size: .; d_call: TRBD1; cdr3_nt: TGTGCCAGCAGCTTAGGCAGGGGGCCCGCTGGGGCCAACGTCCTGACTTTC; cdr3_aa: CASSLGRGPAGANVLTF
v_call: TRBV5-1; j_call: TRBJ2-5; clone_size: once; d_call: TRBD1; cdr3_nt: TGCGCCAGCAGCCCAGGGACAGTTTTAGGGACCCAGTACTTC; cdr3_aa: CASSPGTVLGTQYF
v_call: TRBV18; j_call: TRBJ2-2; clone_size: .; d_call: .; cdr3_nt: TGTGCCAGCTCACCAGATGCGGGGGCTACCGGGGAGCTGTTTTTT; cdr3_aa: CASSPDAGATGELFF
v_call: TRBV18; j_call: TRBJ2-3; clone_size: once; d_call: .; cdr3_nt: TGTGCCAGCTCACCACCGTACCGGGTTGGAGATACGCAGTATTTT; cdr3_aa: CASSPPYRVGDTQYF
v_call: TRBV4-3; j_call: TRBJ2-3; clone_size: .; d_call: .; cdr3_nt: TGCGCCAGCAGCCAAGTGGCGGGGGCCCTCACAACAGATACGCAGTATTTT; cdr3_aa: CASSQVAGALTTDTQYF
v_call: TRBV7-2; j_call: TRBJ2-3; clone_size: .; d_call: .; cdr3_nt: TGTGCCAGCAGCTTATGGCCGCGAAGCACAGATACGCAGTATTTT; cdr3_aa: CASSLWPRSTDTQYF